The 9 T cell receptor beta chains below all came from one sample that was sequenced in a study of CD8 T cells in Susac syndrome. It was with random hexamers that about 0.45 to 1 ug RNA was reverse transcribed. MiXCR was run by TCRdb on the immunoSEQ multiplex PCR reads, yielding one entry per CDR3 protein. The sample carries approximately 300,000 distinct CDR3 sequences, 70% to 90% recorded once. The material sequenced was CD8+ T cells from PBMCs. All receptors come from a human donor with multiple sclerosis.

J is TRBJ2-1 and V is TRBV7-8, with 11 bases identical to TRBD2. With 6 bases clipped from V and 4 bases from J, the junction kept 8 bases outside the gene matches. Germline CDR1 reads SGHVS; CDR2 reads FQNEAQ. The CDR3 extends over 16 amino acids. The CDR3 DNA reads TGTGCCAGCAGTGGATCCCCTAGCGGGAGGTACAATGAGCAGTTCTTC. Encoded protein: CASSGSPSGRYNEQFF.

This chain joins TRBV28 and TRBJ1-2; TRBD1 aligns across 9 bases. J lost 5 bases, V lost 5 bases, and 6 bases had no gene match. The CDR3 runs to 14 residues. Germline-derived CDR1 and CDR2 are MDHEN and SYDVKM. The CDR3 region has the DNA TGTGCCAGCAGTCTACAGGGGGCAGGGTATGGCTACACCTTC. This codes for CASSLQGAGYGYTF.

The rearrangement links TRBV14 to TRBJ1-1; a weak D match, TRBD1 (6 bases). The CDR3 has 15 amino acids. CDR1 is SGHDN, CDR2 FVKESK, per germline. The V gene lost 0 bases and the J gene lost 5 bases, with 13 bases spanning the gap. Here the CDR3 reads CASSQDLDSPTEAFF. The CDR3 bases are TGTGCCAGCAGCCAAGATCTGGACAGCCCTACTGAAGCTTTCTTT. Supplemented by reference TRBV14 and TRBJ1-1, the full variable domain reads EAGVTQFPSHSVIEKGQTVTLRCDPISGHDNLYWYRRVMGKEIKFLLHFVKESKQDESGMPNNRFLAERTGGTYSTLKVQPAELEDSGVYFCASSQDLDSPTEAFFGQGTRLTVV.

J is TRBJ2-7 and V is TRBV20-1, with 8 bases that match TRBD2. The CDR3 contains 17 residues. The V segment lost 7 bases and the J segment 8 bases; nucleotides outside the gene matches: 25. Germline lookup yields CDR1 DFQATT and CDR2 SNEGSKA (reference sequence). CDR3 nucleotides: TGCAGTGTCAGAGAGCAAGCGGGAGCTCCTATGTGGGTTCAGCAGTACTTC. This gives the protein CSVREQAGAPMWVQQYF.

The V call is TRBV7-9, the J call TRBJ1-1; TRBD1 agrees at 7 bases. Germline lookup yields CDR1 SEHNR and CDR2 FQNEAQ (reference sequence). This CDR3 contains 14 residues. V lost 5 bases and J lost 8; bases outside the gene matches: 11. The CDR3 nucleotides are TGTGCCAGCAGCCCGGGGACAGTTAGTTCCGAAGCTTTCTTT. This encodes CASSPGTVSSEAFF.

The chain links TRBV7-9 to TRBJ2-1; D perhaps matches TRBD2 (6 bases). This CDR3 contains 15 residues. Trimming pared 4 bases from V and 5 bases from J, leaving 15 bases between. CDR1 is SEHNR, CDR2 FQNEAQ, per germline (reference sequence). The CDR3 DNA sequence: TGTGCCAGCAGCTCGCTACTAGCCCGGAACAATGAGCAGTTCTTC. It codes for CASSSLLARNNEQFF. Together with reference TRBV7-9 and TRBJ2-1, the CDR3 gives the full variable domain: DTGVSQNPRHKITKRGQNVTFRCDPISEHNRLYWYRQTLGQGPEFLTYFQNEAQLEKSRLLSDRFSAERPKGSFSTLEIQRTEQGDSAMYLCASSSLLARNNEQFFGPGTRLTVL.

The genes are TRBV9 and TRBJ2-3; D is ambiguous. The germline V gene has CDR1 SGDLS and CDR2 YYNGEE. Deletions cut 0 bases from V and 7 bases from J, with 15 bases between. The length of the CDR3 is 15 residues. In DNA form, the CDR3 reads TGTGCCAGCAGCGTAGGTGAAGGACCCACTTATACGCAGTATTTT. Residues: CASSVGEGPTYTQYF.

V usage is TRBV11-2 and J usage is TRBJ2-7; 11 nucleotides match TRBD1. Losses at the gene ends were 3 bases for V and 6 bases for J; bases not matched to a gene: 7. Germline values: CDR1 SGHAT, CDR2 FQNNGV. This CDR3 spans 15 amino acids. This CDR3 is CASSLWGTGGSEQYF. The CDR3 coding sequence is TGTGCCAGCAGCTTGTGGGGGACAGGGGGTAGCGAGCAGTACTTC.

The chain links TRBV6-2 or TRBV6-3 to TRBJ2-1; D is unresolved. Trimming removed 6 bases from V and 8 bases from J, with 23 bases in between. Germline values: CDR1 MNHEY, CDR2 SVGEGT. The CDR3 totals 16 residues. The CDR3 reads CASRRVSVENLDEQFF. The DNA of the CDR3 is TGTGCCAGCAGAAGGGTGTCGGTCGAAAACCTGGATGAGCAGTTCTTC.